The rows below give T cell receptor beta chains drawn from one sample of a study of cytomegalovirus exposure and HLA in healthy donors. Some clones are missing from TCRdb's copy, which holds only in-frame ones; the method was immunoSEQ multiplex PCR. The sample has around 200,000 clones; about 81% are singletons. Sequencing was done on a sample of PBMCs. The receptor set was obtained from a woman aged 40 to 50 in good health and CMV-seronegative. Both conserved end residues are part of each CDR3. Fields, in order: V gene, D gene, J gene, clone size, CDR3 DNA, CDR3 protein. D genes are given only for firm matches. Size values are once, few and many counts, or a class for expanded clones, and some rows have none.

TRBV5-1	TRBD2	TRBJ2-1	-	TGCGCCAGCAGCTTGGTCGGTCGTCCTAGCGGGAGTGGTAATGAGCAGTTCTTC	CASSLVGRPSGSGNEQFF
TRBV18	TRBD1	TRBJ1-1	-	TGTGCCAGCTCACTATACTCAGGACAGGGGGGGAACACTGAAGCTTTCTTT	CASSLYSGQGGNTEAFF
TRBV28	TRBD2	TRBJ2-3	-	TGTGCCAGCAGTCTACTAGCGGTGAGCACAGATACGCAGTATTTT	CASSLLAVSTDTQYF
TRBV7-2	-	TRBJ1-3	-	TGTGCCAGCAGCTTAGACAGAGCCTCTGGAAACACCATATATTTT	CASSLDRASGNTIYF
TRBV5-6	-	TRBJ2-1	-	TGTGCCAGCAGCTTGTACACAGGGTACGGTGAGCAGTTCTTC	CASSLYTGYGEQFF
TRBV15	TRBD1	TRBJ2-2	-	TGTGCCACCAGCAGATCCCGACAGGGTGCGAACACCGGGGAGCTGTTTTTT	CATSRSRQGANTGELFF
TRBV30	-	TRBJ1-3	-	TGTGCCTGGAGCTACGGAAACACCATATATTTT	CAWSYGNTIYF
TRBV5-1	TRBD1	TRBJ1-5	-	TGCGCCAGCAGCACACAGGGGGATCAGCCCCAGCATTTT	CASSTQGDQPQHF
TRBV28	-	TRBJ1-2	-	TGTGCCAGCAGTTTCGCAGTCTATGGCTACACCTTC	CASSFAVYGYTF
TRBV29-1	-	TRBJ2-1	once	TGCAGCGTTGGGGAGGACTACAATGAGCAGTTCTTC	CSVGEDYNEQFF
TRBV7-2	-	TRBJ1-4	-	TGTGCCAGCAGCCTTTTAGAGTCCGAAAAACTGTTTTTT	CASSLLESEKLFF
TRBV6-1	-	TRBJ1-5	-	TGTGCCAGCAGGGAACAGGGCAATCAGCCCCAGCATTTT	CASREQGNQPQHF
TRBV5-1	TRBD1	TRBJ1-5	-	TGCGCCAGCAGCGCGACAGGGGGCAATCAGCCCCAGCATTTT	CASSATGGNQPQHF
TRBV30	TRBD1	TRBJ1-1	few	TGTGCCTGGAGTGTACAGAGACAGGGCACTGAAGCTTTCTTT	CAWSVQRQGTEAFF
TRBV7-2	TRBD2	TRBJ2-3	-	TGTGCCAGCAGCTTAGCCGGACTAGCGGGAGTTTTCGGTACGCAGTATTTT	CASSLAGLAGVFGTQYF
TRBV7-2	TRBD2	TRBJ2-1	-	TGTGCCAGCAGCGGCGGACTAGCGGGAGGCTACAATGAGCAGTTCTTC	CASSGGLAGGYNEQFF
TRBV7-6	-	TRBJ2-2	-	TGTGCCAGCAGCTTAGGCCCCCGCCAGACCGGGGAGCTGTTTTTT	CASSLGPRQTGELFF
TRBV5-1	TRBD2	TRBJ2-2	-	TGCGCCAGCAGCTTTGCGGGAGGGTTCACCGGGGAGCTGTTTTTT	CASSFAGGFTGELFF
TRBV2	-	TRBJ2-7	-	TGTGCCAGCAGTGATGACAGTTTCTACGGGCAGTACTTC	CASSDDSFYGQYF
TRBV15	TRBD2	TRBJ2-7	-	TGTGCCACCAGCAGAGATATTGGGCTAGCGGGAGAGGAGCAGTACTTC	CATSRDIGLAGEEQYF
TRBV30	-	TRBJ1-4	-	TGTGCCTGGAGTGTGCCAGCCGGGAAACTGTTTTTT	CAWSVPAGKLFF
TRBV5-1	-	TRBJ2-3	-	TGCGCCAGCAGCTTGGCGGGAGTTGATACGCAGTATTTT	CASSLAGVDTQYF
TRBV6-6	-	TRBJ1-5	few	TGTGCCAGCAGTCACACAGGGTCCAATCAGCCCCAGCATTTT	CASSHTGSNQPQHF
TRBV18	TRBD2	TRBJ2-7	-	TGTGCCAGCTCAAACCCCGGAGCGGGAACGGCCTACGAGCAGTACTTC	CASSNPGAGTAYEQYF
TRBV6-5	-	TRBJ1-1	few	TGTGCCAGCAATCCGGCGGGGAACACTGAAGCTTTCTTT	CASNPAGNTEAFF
TRBV19	TRBD1	TRBJ1-2	-	TGTGCCAGTAGTCCCCCCCAGGGCAGGGGGTACTATGGCTACACCTTC	CASSPPQGRGYYGYTF
TRBV2	TRBD1	TRBJ1-2	few	TGTGCCAGCAGTGAAGGAGGGACAGGGGTTTCCGGTGGCTACACCTTC	CASSEGGTGVSGGYTF